The clone carrying this T cell receptor beta chain was counted only a few times. Its antigen is as yet unknown. TCRdb used MiXCR to reprocess the 5' RACE reads, holding one entry per CDR3 protein. The table has just over 400,000 distinct CDR3 sequences, about 22% seen once; the top ten hold over 10%. The data were taken from a study of T-cell memory formation after mild COVID-19. Germline V gene data show CDR1 as PRHDT and CDR2 as FYEKMQ (reference sequence). CDR3 length equals 14 residues. V was clipped by 5 bases and J by 3 bases, with 13 bases between them. Broader study findings: Several responding clones turned up in pre-infection memory, indicating that cross-reactive memory may have taken part.

Input material: PBMCs or a T cell subset sorted from them (not recorded which). This rearrangement joins TRBV13 to TRBJ1-2; no firm D call. The sequence came from an adult woman who had mild COVID-19 (a few samples of this study predate the infection). Cell type and time point are not known. The CDR3 nucleotides read TGTGCCAGCAGCGTTAGGGATTTCGACTATGGCTACACCTTC. It is translated as CASSVRDFDYGYTF.